This T cell receptor (beta chain) was captured in a study of blood T cell repertoires in COVID-19. Trimming removed 1 base from V and 0 bases from J, with 12 bases in between. CDR1 MGHRA and CDR2 YSYEKL come from the germline V gene. This CDR3 contains 16 residues. Using immunoSEQ multiplex PCR, the repertoire was profiled, and TCRdb retains in-frame clones only, with some absent. Of some 180,000 clones listed, 84% are singletons. The specimen was PBMCs or T cells enriched from blood (not recorded which). The receptor comes from a woman aged 30 to 39 who had been exposed to COVID-19. The chain is built from TRBV4-1 and TRBJ1-1; D call uncertain. CDR3 DNA: TGCGCCAGCAGCCAAGGCAGACGAGGGATGAACACTGAAGCTTTCTTT. Amino acid sequence: CASSQGRRGMNTEAFF.